This T cell receptor beta chain derives from a study of T cells after yellow fever vaccination. TCRdb passed the 5' RACE reads through MiXCR, listing each CDR3 protein once. The repertoire holds about 320,000 distinct CDR3 sequences, 4% to 5.5% seen once, with just under 20% in the top ten. The germline CDR1 and CDR2 sequences are SGHTA and FQGNSA. Trimming shortened V by 5 bases and J by 6 bases, and 11 bases separated the two germline ends. CDR3 length: 13 amino acids. The receptor was derived from a man between 18 and 29 years old who received the YFV17D yellow fever vaccine. This chain joins TRBV7-2 and TRBJ1-5; D not resolved. Sequenced material: PBMCs, taken 15 days after the yellow fever booster vaccination. CDR3 sequence (DNA): TGTGCCAGCAGCCAAGGCCGGGTTCAGCCCCAGCATTTT. Translating gives CASSQGRVQPQHF.